A single sample is the source of the 14 T cell receptor beta chains below, sequenced in a study of blood T cell repertoires in COVID-19. The table came from immunoSEQ multiplex PCR; TCRdb's copy has only in-frame clones and leaves some out. The sample includes approximately 290,000 clones, nearly 90% of them seen just once. Sequencing was carried out using PBMCs or T cells enriched from blood (not recorded which). The source is a woman aged 18-30 years with acute COVID-19.

The chain is built from TRBV5-8 and TRBJ2-7; 14 bases are a match to TRBD2. The CDR3 is made up of 18 amino acids. V gave up 2 bases and J gave up 3 bases; unmatched junction bases: 10. Per germline, CDR1 SGHTS and CDR2 YDEGEE. In DNA form, the CDR3 reads TGTGCCAGCAGCTTTACCGGGACAGGGACTAGCGGGAGCTACGAGCAGTACTTC. Translation: CASSFTGTGTSGSYEQYF. Based on the CDR3 plus reference TRBV5-8 and TRBJ2-7, the full variable domain is EAGVTQSPTHLIKTRGQQATLRCSPISGHTSVYWYQQALGLGLQFLLWYDEGEERNRGNFPPRFSGRQFPNYSSELNVNALELEDSALYLCASSFTGTGTSGSYEQYFGPGTRLTVT.

This chain joins TRBV14 and TRBJ1-6; TRBD1 agrees at 7 bases. This CDR3 comprises 12 residues. Germline trimming cut 4 bases from V and 16 bases from J; bases unmatched to any gene: 7. In germline, CDR1 is SGHDN, CDR2 FVKESK. CDR3 in DNA: TGTGCCAGCAGCCCAGACAGGGTCGCTCTCCACTTT. This encodes CASSPDRVALHF.

V usage is TRBV7-6 and J usage is TRBJ1-2; 7 bases match TRBD1. This CDR3 has 14 residues. V shed 1 base, J shed 4 bases, and the junction held 3 bases outside the gene matches. CDR1 and CDR2 from the germline V gene are SGHVS and FNYEAQ. CDR3 region: CASSLDPGGYGYTF. DNA of the CDR3: TGTGCCAGCAGCTTAGACCCAGGGGGCTATGGCTACACCTTC.

This chain links TRBV2 with TRBJ2-3; TRBD2 matches at 7 bases. Germline CDR1 reads SNHLY; CDR2 reads FYNNEI. V lost 0 bases, J lost 4 bases, and 4 bases stayed unmatched. The CDR3 covers 15 residues. The DNA for the CDR3 is TGTGCCAGCAGTGAAGCGCTTGGGAGGGCAGATACGCAGTATTTT. This translates into CASSEALGRADTQYF. Full variable domain (missing parts from reference TRBV2 and TRBJ2-3): EPEVTQTPSHQVTQMGQEVILRCVPISNHLYFYWYRQILGQKVEFLVSFYNNEISEKSEIFDDQFSVERPDGSNFTLKIRSTKLEDSAMYFCASSEALGRADTQYFGPGTRLTVL.

CDR3 bases: TGTAAAACCGGGACTAGCGGGAGAGCGGTCAATGAGCAGTTCTTC. It translates to CKTGTSGRAVNEQFF. The chain recombines TRBV28 with TRBJ2-1; the match to TRBD2 covers 14 bases. The length of the CDR3 is 15 residues. The V gene's germline CDR1 is MDHEN and CDR2 SYDVKM.

The CDR3 sequence: CASSPGQQETQYF. For the CDR3, the DNA is TGCGCCAGCAGCCCCGGACAGCAAGAGACCCAGTACTTC. This chain joins TRBV4-1 and TRBJ2-5; possibly TRBD1 for D (6 bases). The CDR3 contains 13 residues. Germline V CDR1 and CDR2: MGHRA, YSYEKL. The ends were cut back, 4 bases at V and 2 bases at J, with 8 bases in the middle.

The genes are TRBV27 and TRBJ1-1; 8 bases agree with TRBD1. This CDR3 contains 20 residues. With V trimmed by 0 bases and J by 7 bases, 22 bases remained unmatched. The germline CDR1 and CDR2 sequences are MNHEY and SMNVEV (reference sequence). DNA of the CDR3: TGTGCCAGCAGTTTATCGGGGACCGTTCTCCGGGGGACAGGAAGCGATGAAGCTTTCTTT. This sequence encodes CASSLSGTVLRGTGSDEAFF.

The chain uses TRBV30 and TRBJ2-1; 12 bases line up with TRBD2. Trimming cost V 4 bases and J 5 bases; bases outside gene matches: 18. The CDR3 consists of 19 residues. Germline CDR1 is GTSNPN and CDR2 is SVGIG (reference sequence). This CDR3 is CAWTASSSGRARGDNEQFF. CDR3 bases: TGTGCCTGGACCGCCTCCTCTAGCGGGAGGGCCAGGGGTGACAATGAGCAGTTCTTC. The entire variable domain, with the rest obtained from reference TRBV30 and TRBJ2-1, is as follows: SQTIHQWPATLVQPVGSPLSLECTVEGTSNPNLYWYRQAAGRGLQLLFYSVGIGQISSEVPQNLSASRPQDRQFILSSKKLLLSDSGFYLCAWTASSSGRARGDNEQFFGPGTRLTVL.

This clone was counted once. The rearrangement joins TRBV5-4 to TRBJ1-2; weak D call: TRBD1 (6 bases). The germline gives CDR1 SGHNT, CDR2 YYREEE (reference sequence). The ends were cut back, 0 bases at V and 5 bases at J, with 20 bases in the middle. The length of the CDR3 is 17 residues. CDR3 loop: CASSLDQFWGRGYGYTF. The CDR3 nucleotides read TGTGCCAGCAGCTTGGACCAGTTCTGGGGGCGGGGGTATGGCTACACCTTC.

The gene calls are TRBV19 and TRBJ2-6, with 7 bases lining up with TRBD1. This CDR3 is built from 17 residues. In germline, CDR1 is LNHDA, CDR2 SQIVND (reference sequence). V was clipped by 10 bases and J by 0 bases; unmatched bases: 12. The CDR3 sequence is CATQGMQLDSGANVLTF. The CDR3 DNA reads TGTGCCACACAGGGGATGCAGCTAGACTCTGGGGCCAACGTCCTGACTTTC.

The chain has TRBV18 and TRBJ2-4; maybe TRBD1 (5 bases). The germline V and J ends were trimmed by 3 bases and 2 bases, with 11 bases remaining between them. CDR1 and CDR2 from the germline V gene are KGHSH and LQKENI. This CDR3 is built from 15 residues. CDR3 coding DNA: TGTGCCAGCTCACCGCTTACAGGTTCCAAAAACATTCAGTACTTC. This codes for CASSPLTGSKNIQYF.

The chain has TRBV4-2 and TRBJ2-3; 8 bases are shared with TRBD2. The CDR3 sequence is 12 residues long. V was pared by 4 bases and J by 11 bases, with 5 bases of the junction left unmatched. Germline CDR1 and CDR2: LGHNA and YNFKEQ. CDR3 in amino acids: CASSLGRALQYF. DNA of the CDR3: TGTGCCAGCAGCCTCGGGAGGGCATTGCAGTATTTT.

This chain links TRBV6-5 with TRBJ1-2; a possible D gene is TRBD1 (6 bases). The CDR3 consists of 13 residues. The V end lost 6 bases, the J end lost 4 bases, and 12 bases lay between the germline ends. Per germline, CDR1 MNHEY and CDR2 SVGAGI. The CDR3 is CASRIDRSYGYTF. CDR3 in DNA: TGTGCCAGCAGGATAGACAGGAGCTATGGCTACACCTTC.

The chain couples TRBV19 to TRBJ2-2; unclear D gene. Germline loops: CDR1 LNHDA, CDR2 SQIVND (reference sequence). The CDR3 consists of 14 residues. Trimming pared 4 bases from V and 3 bases from J, leaving 9 bases between. The CDR3 nucleotides read TGTGCCAGTAGTAGTTTCGGGTACACCGGGGAGCTGTTTTTT. Translated, it gives CASSSFGYTGELFF.